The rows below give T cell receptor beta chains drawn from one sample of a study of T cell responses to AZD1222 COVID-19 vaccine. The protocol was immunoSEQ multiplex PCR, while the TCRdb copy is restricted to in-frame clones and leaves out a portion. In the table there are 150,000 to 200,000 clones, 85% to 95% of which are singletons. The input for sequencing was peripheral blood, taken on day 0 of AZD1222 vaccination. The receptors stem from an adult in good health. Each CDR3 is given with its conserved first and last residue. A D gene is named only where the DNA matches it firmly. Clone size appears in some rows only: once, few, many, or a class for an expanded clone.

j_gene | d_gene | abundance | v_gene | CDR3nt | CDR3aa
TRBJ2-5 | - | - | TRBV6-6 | TGTGCCAGCAGTTACCAAGAGACCCAGTACTTC | CASSYQETQYF
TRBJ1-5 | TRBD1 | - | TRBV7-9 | TGTGCCAGCACCGAAGGGACAGGGGTTCAGCCCCAGCATTTT | CASTEGTGVQPQHF
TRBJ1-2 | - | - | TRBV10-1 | TGCGCCAGCAGTGAGTCAAGTCATGGTGGCTACACCTTC | CASSESSHGGYTF
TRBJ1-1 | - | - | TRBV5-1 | TGCGCCAGCAGCTTCTCGACAGACTCAAGGGGGACTGAAGCTTTCTTT | CASSFSTDSRGTEAFF
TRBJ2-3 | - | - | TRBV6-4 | TGTGCCAGCAGTGACTCCGACAGCGAAAATCTGGTGGGGGACACAGATACGCAGTATTTT | CASSDSDSENLVGDTDTQYF
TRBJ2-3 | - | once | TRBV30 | TGTGCCTGGAGTGGGCAGCCGAGGCAGTATTTT | CAWSGQPRQYF
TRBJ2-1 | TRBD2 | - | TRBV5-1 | TGCGCCAGCAGCTTGACCACCCAAGCGGGAGGGTTAAATGAGCAGTTCTTC | CASSLTTQAGGLNEQFF
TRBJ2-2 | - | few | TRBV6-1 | TGTGCCAGCAGTGAAAGACGGGATTCGACGAACACCGGGGAGCTGTTTTTT | CASSERRDSTNTGELFF
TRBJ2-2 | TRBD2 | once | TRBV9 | TGTGCCAGCAGCCCCCTGTCCGGGACTAGCGTGGCCGGGGAGCTGTTTTTT | CASSPLSGTSVAGELFF
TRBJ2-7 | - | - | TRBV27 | TGTGCCAGCAGTACAGGGGGGGCCTACGAGCAGTACTTC | CASSTGGAYEQYF
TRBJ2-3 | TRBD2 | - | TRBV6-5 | TGTGCCAGCGGTTCAAGGGCTAGCGGGAGCACAGATACGCAGTATTTT | CASGSRASGSTDTQYF
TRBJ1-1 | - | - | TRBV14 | TGTGCCAGCAGCCAAGACCTTGGGGTAAACACTGAAGCTTTCTTT | CASSQDLGVNTEAFF
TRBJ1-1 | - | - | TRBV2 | TGTGCCAGCAGTGCCCCGGGACCGCTGAACACTGAAGCTTTCTTT | CASSAPGPLNTEAFF
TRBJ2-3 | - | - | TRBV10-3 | TGTGCCACCCTGGGGGGGGCCGCTAGCACAGATACACAGTATTTT | CATLGGAASTDTQYF
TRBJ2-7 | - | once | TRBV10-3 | TGTGCCATCAGTGCTACCTACGAGCAGTACTTC | CAISATYEQYF
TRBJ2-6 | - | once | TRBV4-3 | TGCGCCAGCAGCCAAGAAGGGGGGGCTTCTGGGGCCAACGTCCTGACTTTC | CASSQEGGASGANVLTF
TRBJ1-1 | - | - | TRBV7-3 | TGTGCCAGCAACGATCCCGGGCTGAACACTGAAGCTTTCTTT | CASNDPGLNTEAFF
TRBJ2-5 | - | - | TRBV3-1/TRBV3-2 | TGTGCCAGCAGCCAAGACAAGGGGGTTGGGACCCAGTACTTC | CASSQDKGVGTQYF
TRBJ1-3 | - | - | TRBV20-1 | TGCAGTGCTAGAGAGTTTCAGGCCTCGGTCTTT | CSAREFQASVF
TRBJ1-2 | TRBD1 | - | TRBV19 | TGTGCCAGTAGTTCGGGACAGGGATATGGCTACACCTTC | CASSSGQGYGYTF
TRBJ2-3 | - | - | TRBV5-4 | TGTGCCAGCAGCGCCCGTGGTGGCCCAGATACGCAGTATTTT | CASSARGGPDTQYF
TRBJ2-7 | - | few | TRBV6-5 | TGTGCCAGCAGTCCGACTGGGGGGAGCTCCTACGAGCAGTACTTC | CASSPTGGSSYEQYF
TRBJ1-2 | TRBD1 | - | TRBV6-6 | TGTGCCAGCAGTTCTCAGGGGGGAGGCTACACCTTC | CASSSQGGGYTF
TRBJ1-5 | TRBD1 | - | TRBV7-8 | TGTGCCAGCAGCCTCGGAGGACAGGGAGATCAGCCCCAGCATTTT | CASSLGGQGDQPQHF
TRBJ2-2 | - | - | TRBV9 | TGTGCCAGCAGCGTAGAAATCACCGGGGAGCTGTTTTTT | CASSVEITGELFF
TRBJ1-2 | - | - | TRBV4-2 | TGTGCCAGCAGCCAAGATGGGCCAGGGTCCGGCTACACCTTC | CASSQDGPGSGYTF
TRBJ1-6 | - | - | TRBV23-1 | TGCGCCAGCAGGCCTCCGGTACTCTTGTATAATTCACCCCTCCACTTT | CASRPPVLLYNSPLHF
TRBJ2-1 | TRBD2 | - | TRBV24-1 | TGTGCCACCAGTGACGCCGGGACTAGCGGTGCCTACAATGAGCAGTTCTTC | CATSDAGTSGAYNEQFF
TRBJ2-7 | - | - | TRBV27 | TGTGCCAGCAGTTTATCCGGGAACCTCCGGGCCTACGAGCAGTACTTC | CASSLSGNLRAYEQYF
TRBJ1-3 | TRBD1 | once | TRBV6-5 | TGTGCCAGCAGTTACGGACAGGGGGCGGGAAACACCATATATTTT | CASSYGQGAGNTIYF
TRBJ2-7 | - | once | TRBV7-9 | TGTGCCAGCAGCTTTTCCGGACGGGCCCATGGGTACTTC | CASSFSGRAHGYF
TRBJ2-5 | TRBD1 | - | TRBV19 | TGTGCCAGTAGCGGACAGGGGGAAGAGACCCAGTACTTC | CASSGQGEETQYF
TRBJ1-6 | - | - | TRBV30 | TGTGCCTGGAGTATCGGGAAGGGCAATTCACCCCTCCACTTT | CAWSIGKGNSPLHF
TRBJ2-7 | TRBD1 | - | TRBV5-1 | TGCGCCAGCAGCTCATGGACAGGGTCTGGCGAGCAGTACTTC | CASSSWTGSGEQYF
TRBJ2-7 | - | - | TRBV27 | TGTGCCAGCAGTTTATCAACGACATATTCGGACGAGCAGTACTTC | CASSLSTTYSDEQYF
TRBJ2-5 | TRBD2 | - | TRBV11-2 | TGTGCCAGCAGCTTAGTCGGGCTAGCGGGGGTTCCCCAGTACTTC | CASSLVGLAGVPQYF
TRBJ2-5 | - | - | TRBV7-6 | TGTGCCAGCAGCTTAGCAATTGGGCCGGTAAAGACCCAGTACTTC | CASSLAIGPVKTQYF
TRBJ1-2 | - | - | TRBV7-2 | TGTGCCAGCAGCTTAGCCCAGGGGAGTAACTATGGCTACACCTTC | CASSLAQGSNYGYTF
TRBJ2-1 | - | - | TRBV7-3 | TGTGCCAGCAGCTTACACAATGAGCAGTTCTTC | CASSLHNEQFF
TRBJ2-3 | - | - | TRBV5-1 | TGCGCCAGCAGCCCCTGGGCTAGCACAGATACGCAGTATTTT | CASSPWASTDTQYF
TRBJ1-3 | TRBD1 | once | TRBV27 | TGTGCCAGCAGTTCAGGGACAGGGAACACCATATATTTT | CASSSGTGNTIYF
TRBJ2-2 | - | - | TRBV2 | TGTGCCAGCAGTGAAGTCAGGGCGGGGACCGGGGAGCTGTTTTTT | CASSEVRAGTGELFF
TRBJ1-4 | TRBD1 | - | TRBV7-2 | TGTGCCAGCAGCTTCGGGACAGACGAAAAACTGTTTTTT | CASSFGTDEKLFF
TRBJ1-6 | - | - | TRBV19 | TGTGCCAGTAGTTTTTGGCAGGGTCGTAATTCACCCCTCCACTTT | CASSFWQGRNSPLHF
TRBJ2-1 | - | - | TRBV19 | TGTGCCAGTAGTTTTCTGACACCTAATGAGCAGTTCTTC | CASSFLTPNEQFF
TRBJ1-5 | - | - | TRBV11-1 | TGTGCCAGCAGTCAGGGGCTGCAACAGCCCCAGCATTTT | CASSQGLQQPQHF
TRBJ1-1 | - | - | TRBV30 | TGTGCCTGGATTCTCGGTGGGACTGAAGCTTTCTTT | CAWILGGTEAFF
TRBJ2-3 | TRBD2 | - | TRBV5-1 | TGCGCCAGCAGCTTGGTAGCTAGCGGGGATAATACGCAGTATTTT | CASSLVASGDNTQYF
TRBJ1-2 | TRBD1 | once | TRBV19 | TGTGCCAGTAGTCTGGGACAGGGGGATGGCTACACCTTC | CASSLGQGDGYTF
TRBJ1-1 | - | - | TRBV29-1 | TGCAGCGGTATGGACGGAGAGAACACTGAAGCTTTCTTT | CSGMDGENTEAFF
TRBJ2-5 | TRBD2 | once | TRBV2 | TGTGCCAGCAGTGAACCAGCGGGGGTAGAGACCCAGTACTTC | CASSEPAGVETQYF
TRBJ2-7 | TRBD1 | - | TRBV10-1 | TGCGCCAGCAGTGATACCGGGACAGGGGGCCCGGGAGGGCCATGGGAGCAGTACTTC | CASSDTGTGGPGGPWEQYF